The clone carrying this T cell receptor (beta chain) was picked up many times. The antigen remains undetermined. The read is 3 residues too short to cover the CDR3 end, so that end is filled in from the germline J gene. These data are taken from a study of T cell clonality in common variable immunodeficiency. The CDR3 is made up of 16 amino acids. V gave up 0 bases and J gave up 9 bases; unmatched junction bases: 7. Germline V gene sequence: CDR1 MNHNS, CDR2 SASEGT. TCRdb keeps only in-frame clones here, not all; method: immunoSEQ multiplex PCR. The sample has fewer than 60,000 clones, none seen only once. Study-level results: CVID subjects had higher TCRbeta clonality than healthy controls, most marked in about a third. Patient heterogeneity in the CVID cohort limited correlations between repertoire features and clinical complications.

The sequenced material came from peripheral blood mononuclear cells. The rearrangement uses TRBV6-1 and TRBJ2-1, with 11 bases identical to TRBD2. This clonotype originated in a person between 18 and 75 years old in good health. CDR3 DNA (partial): TGTGCCAGCAGTGAAGCGACTAGCGGGGTTTCGGGTGAG. As protein: CASSEATSGVSGE. The entire CDR3 protein reads CASSEATSGVSGEQFF.